This TCR delta chain was identified in a study of gamma-delta chains in newborns, infants, children. About the study: Microbial exposure reportedly drives polyclonal innate γδ T cell expansion after birth.

This clone was picked up a small number of times. CDR3 length equals 24 residues. With 1 base clipped from V and 3 bases from J, the junction kept 32 bases outside the gene matches. Germline V lookup: CDR1 TSWWSYY, CDR2 QGS. TCRdb called clones from the reads again using CATT. The repertoire holds 10,000 to 12,000 delta-chain clones, with about 9% as singletons. This sequence joins TRDV1 and TRDJ1; 7 bases line up with TRDD3. Sequenced sample: blood. The TCR originated in a child who was a newborn, infant or young child, either healthy, febrile or measles-vaccinated (not recorded which). CDR3 sequence (DNA): TGTGCTCTTGGGGAACGGGGCCCGGGGGGTCACCACTGGGGATCGGGATCAAGATCCGATAAACTCATCTTT. The encoded protein is CALGERGPGGHHWGSGSRSDKLIF.